The T cell receptor beta chain under discussion was sequenced for a study of identical twins. Study findings and constraints: Alpha sequences out of frame and shared by twins had excess low generation probability.

Germline assignment: CDR1 DFQATT and CDR2 SNEGSKA (reference sequence). The CDR3 loop spans 14 amino acids. The ends were cut back, 2 bases at V and 7 bases at J, with 14 bases in the middle. A single record per CDR3 protein comes from TCRdb applying MiXCR to the 5' RACE reads. The sample includes 460,000 or so distinct CDR3 sequences, over 12% of them seen just once. On this clonotype: Its specificity is not known.

These data were likewise used in another study, on yellow fever vaccine responses in identical twins. That work contributes: The authors reported partly convergent, partly personalized vaccine responses in identical twins.

This sequence was found in a woman under 30 in good health. The specimen sequenced was CD4+ T cells sorted from blood. This chain links TRBV20-1 with TRBJ2-2; D ambiguous. DNA of the CDR3: TGCAGTGCTAGACCCGGGTCAAAAGGCGGGGAGCTGTTTTTT. This codes for CSARPGSKGGELFF.